This TCR beta chain was sequenced for a study of blood T cell repertoires in COVID-19. Some clones are missing from TCRdb's copy, which holds only in-frame ones; the method was immunoSEQ multiplex PCR. The data show about 320,000 clones, 70% to 90% seen once. V was clipped by 3 bases and J by 1 base, with 7 bases between them. Germline V lookup: CDR1 KGHSH, CDR2 LQKENI. The CDR3 runs 13 residues. This clonotype was sampled from a man aged 18 to 29 who had recovered from COVID-19. The rearrangement uses TRBV18 and TRBJ2-7; no clear D gene. The sample consisted of peripheral blood. The chain's CDR3 is CASSPPFSYEQYF. The CDR3 DNA sequence: TGTGCCAGCTCACCTCCTTTTTCCTACGAGCAGTACTTC.